A selection of T cell receptor beta chains follows, all from one sample in a study of human T cells and chemical hapten exposure. TCRdb analysed the RACE reads with MiXCR anew, one entry per CDR3 protein. The repertoire has over 300,000 distinct CDR3 sequences, less than 6.5% of them found once; the top ten carry 2.6%. The sequencing here drew on whole blood, taken in connection with sensitization to the hapten diphenylcyclopropenone (DPC). Source of these receptors: a woman in her fifties or sixties with alopecia areata. Some clones in this sample may be carry-over from other donors' samples. The CDR3 runs from the conserved cysteine through the conserved F or W. The D gene is left open where the match is weak. Size tells how often a clone was seen (once, few, many) or the class of an expanded clone, and some rows leave it out.

>TRBV29-1|many|TRBJ1-1|TRBD1
CSVEAGGGARAFF
>TRBV6-5|many|TRBJ2-6|-
CASSYSSALSGANVLTF
>TRBV28|many|TRBJ2-6|-
CASSSPGRSSGANVLTF
>TRBV12-5|few|TRBJ1-1|-
CASGLSVRGAEAFF
>TRBV14|-|TRBJ2-7|TRBD1
CASSQFQGAEQYF
>TRBV5-1|many|TRBJ2-2|-
CASSTNTGELFF
>TRBV20-1|many|TRBJ2-3|-
CSATAVDTQYF
>TRBV20-1|many|TRBJ2-1|TRBD2
CSGGLAGLVTNEQFF
>TRBV20-1|few|TRBJ1-2|TRBD1
CSAREGQGYTF
>TRBV2|many|TRBJ2-7|-
CASSDRGSYEQYF
>TRBV27|-|TRBJ1-5|TRBD1
CASSPRGQGNQPQHF
>TRBV9|-|TRBJ2-5|-
CASSVSGFQETQYF
>TRBV6-2/TRBV6-3|many|TRBJ2-1|TRBD2
CASSNPGLAGGGEQFF
>TRBV10-1|many|TRBJ2-7|TRBD2
CASSESVTSGPNSYEQYF
>TRBV7-2|many|TRBJ1-4|TRBD1
CASSFGGGQEKLFF
>TRBV7-2|many|TRBJ1-5|-
CASSPEPNQPQHF
>TRBV20-1|many|TRBJ2-3|-
CSAATHSTDTQYF
>TRBV7-2|-|TRBJ2-3|TRBD1
CASSSLDRGHYLSTDTQYF
>TRBV6-1|-|TRBJ2-3|-
CASSDVGSQYF
>TRBV3-1|few|TRBJ2-1|TRBD2
CASSLRLAGVNEQFF
>TRBV28|-|TRBJ2-3|-
CASSSDGTTDTQYF
>TRBV7-8|-|TRBJ1-5|-
CASSLESGYNQPQHF
>TRBV6-5|many|TRBJ2-1|TRBD2
CASSYTSGRINEQFF
>TRBV29-1|few|TRBJ1-3|-
CSVAGANGNTIYF
>TRBV5-1|-|TRBJ2-5|TRBD2
CASSLAAGRAGETQYF
>TRBV6-2/TRBV6-3|many|TRBJ1-1|-
CASSRGQMNTEAFF
>TRBV30|few|TRBJ2-3|-
CAWTRDTDTQYF